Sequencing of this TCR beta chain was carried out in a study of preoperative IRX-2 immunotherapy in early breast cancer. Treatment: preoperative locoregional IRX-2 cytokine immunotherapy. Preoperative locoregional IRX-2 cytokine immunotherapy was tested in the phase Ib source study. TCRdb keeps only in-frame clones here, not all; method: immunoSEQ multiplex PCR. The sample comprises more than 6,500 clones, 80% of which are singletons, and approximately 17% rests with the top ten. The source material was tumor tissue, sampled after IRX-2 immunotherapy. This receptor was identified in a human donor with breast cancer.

The CDR3 coding sequence is TGTGCCAGCAGCCAATCGAAGGGGAGAGTCACTGAAGCTTTCTTT. Amino acids: CASSQSKGRVTEAFF. The chain employs TRBV16 and TRBJ1-1; a weak D match, TRBD1 (5 bases). Germline V lookup: CDR1 KGHSY, CDR2 FQNENV. V shed 0 bases and J shed 4 bases, with 12 bases lying between them. This CDR3 comprises 15 residues.